This T cell receptor beta chain was captured by sequencing in a study of shared clonotypes between healthy human individuals. Overall study context: Aged between 18 and 49, the donors were two women and three men. The study used three CD4 naive, three CD4 memory, two CD8 naive and one CD8 memory plate per donor.

In regard to this clone: What it binds is not known.

Each subset's genomic DNA was split evenly across several immunoSEQ plates. Sequencing was performed with immunoSEQ multiplex PCR; in TCRdb, only in-frame clones are kept and a portion is missing. Of a few million clones in the sample, 80% to 95% are singletons; the top ten hold more than 1.5%. CD45RO-negative, CCR7-selected cells formed the naive CD8 fraction, which excluded terminally differentiated effector memory CD45RA+ cells. The CDR3 is 15 residues long. V lost 3 bases and J 0 bases, leaving 11 bases between the germline ends. CDR1 and CDR2 from the germline V gene are SGDLS and YYNGEE. Overall study results and limits: What limited the represented genetic and exposure-history diversity was the small number of donors.

This receptor was identified in a man between 18 and 29 years old in good health. Some clones in this sample may be carry-over from other donors' samples. The V and J genes are TRBV9 and TRBJ2-3; D uncertain. The sample taken for sequencing was naive CD8+ T cells from PBMCs. The CDR3 sequence: CASSEPTASTDTQYF. DNA of the CDR3: TGTGCCAGCAGCGAGCCGACGGCTAGCACAGATACGCAGTATTTT.